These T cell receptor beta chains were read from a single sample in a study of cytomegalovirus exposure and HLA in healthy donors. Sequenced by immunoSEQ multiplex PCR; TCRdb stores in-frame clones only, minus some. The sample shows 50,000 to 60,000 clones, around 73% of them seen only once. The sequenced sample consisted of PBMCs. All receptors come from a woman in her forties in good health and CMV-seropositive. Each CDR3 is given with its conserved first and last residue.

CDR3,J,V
CSVVFSGNQPQHF,TRBJ1-5,TRBV29-1
CASRGTSANEQFF,TRBJ2-1,TRBV9
CASSPDQGLGYTF,TRBJ1-2,TRBV5-1
CASSRTIEGEQYF,TRBJ2-7,TRBV6-1
CASSLGQHTFNGYTF,TRBJ1-2,TRBV5-1
CASSQGTSGRYEQYF,TRBJ2-7,TRBV7-2
CASSSAGGSGQPQHF,TRBJ1-5,TRBV27
CASSGVGGEQFF,TRBJ2-1,TRBV10-2
CASSLAPDTKNIQYF,TRBJ2-4,TRBV4-3
CASSEGLGNWETQYF,TRBJ2-5,TRBV6-1
CASSPDDRAVGETQYF,TRBJ2-5,TRBV18
CASSPGQGNTDTQYF,TRBJ2-3,TRBV4-1
CASSPSGQGIVQFF,TRBJ2-1,TRBV18
CASSLLGQGETQYF,TRBJ2-5,TRBV5-1
CASSFVGGGTFF,TRBJ2-1,TRBV27
CAWSHPGGNTYEQYF,TRBJ2-7,TRBV30
CASSVAGRGYEQYF,TRBJ2-7,TRBV9
CATWEGWYTGELFF,TRBJ2-2,TRBV6-1
CASSADSWDTEAFF,TRBJ1-1,TRBV7-2
CASSLGQGGTPLHF,TRBJ1-6,TRBV6-6
CAWSSRGQTGNTIYF,TRBJ1-3,TRBV30
CASSLVASLGTSQQETQYF,TRBJ2-5,TRBV7-8
CASSLSGGLSGELFF,TRBJ2-2,TRBV7-7
CASSQGRGLQGYTF,TRBJ1-2,TRBV4-1
CASSSGGGNQPQHF,TRBJ1-5,TRBV11-2
CASSLRSNTEAFF,TRBJ1-1,TRBV11-2
CASSQVGGRNTEAFF,TRBJ1-1,TRBV4-1
CASSRGTDEQYF,TRBJ2-7,TRBV5-1
CASSPDYGGSSYEQYF,TRBJ2-7,TRBV5-1
CASSDQGANNSPLHF,TRBJ1-6,TRBV7-2
CASTQGVMQPQHF,TRBJ1-5,TRBV2
CASSGGTGPYEQYF,TRBJ2-7,TRBV11-1
CASSPGTGNQPQHF,TRBJ1-5,TRBV27
CASSPRLAGGLSWYEQYF,TRBJ2-7,TRBV4-2
CASSLLPGTGFNYGYTF,TRBJ1-2,TRBV7-2
CASSLRGDRVSTGELFF,TRBJ2-2,TRBV7-2
CASSHSGTGTIRAFF,TRBJ1-1,TRBV4-1
CASSIRGSRGYTF,TRBJ1-2,TRBV19
CASANDGTTGDEQFF,TRBJ2-1,TRBV6-5
CAWTRLGNTIYF,TRBJ1-3,TRBV30
CATNTDRAVITEAFF,TRBJ1-1,TRBV15
CASSLGTGSNTEAFF,TRBJ1-1,TRBV9
CATSRDPLPGEQFF,TRBJ2-1,TRBV15
CASSYSAGEGTEAFF,TRBJ1-1,TRBV6-5
CASSPGGTGSYEQYF,TRBJ2-7,TRBV18
CASSSGLTRQVDTQYF,TRBJ2-3,TRBV5-1
CASSLTPYSNQPQHF,TRBJ1-5,TRBV5-1
CASSASGGNQETQYF,TRBJ2-5,TRBV9
CASSLSGGNTGELFF,TRBJ2-2,TRBV7-2
CASSLRAGPYEQYF,TRBJ2-7,TRBV9